Given below is one T cell receptor beta chain in context. Its antigen is not identified. Sequence at one end of the junction differs from germline and may be a read error. Assay used: immunoSEQ multiplex PCR; TCRdb lists only in-frame clones, some missing. The repertoire has approximately 88,000 clones, roughly 84% of them found once; the top ten carry 0.72%. The data belong to a study of OX40 agonist ivuxolimab in advanced cancers. Overall study results and limits: CD4+ T cells averaged fewer expanded clones than CD8+ T cells.

Patients with autoimmune history or systemic immunosuppression were excluded. Blood got drawn at baseline, again on cycle 4 day 1, and then on cycle 7 day 1. This CDR3 has 15 residues. The germline gives CDR1 MNHNS, CDR2 SASEGT. V gene TRBV6-1 combines with J gene TRBJ2-7; TRBD1 matches at 9 bases. The clonotype was recovered from an adult with an advanced solid tumor such as melanoma, head and neck, liver or kidney cancer. Specimen: CD4+ or CD8+ T cells sorted from blood, collected in a trial of the OX40 agonist ivuxolimab. The DNA of the CDR3 is TGTGCCAGCACTTTAGAGGACAGGGGAACCTACGGGCAGTACTTC. Its protein product is CASTLEDRGTYGQYF.